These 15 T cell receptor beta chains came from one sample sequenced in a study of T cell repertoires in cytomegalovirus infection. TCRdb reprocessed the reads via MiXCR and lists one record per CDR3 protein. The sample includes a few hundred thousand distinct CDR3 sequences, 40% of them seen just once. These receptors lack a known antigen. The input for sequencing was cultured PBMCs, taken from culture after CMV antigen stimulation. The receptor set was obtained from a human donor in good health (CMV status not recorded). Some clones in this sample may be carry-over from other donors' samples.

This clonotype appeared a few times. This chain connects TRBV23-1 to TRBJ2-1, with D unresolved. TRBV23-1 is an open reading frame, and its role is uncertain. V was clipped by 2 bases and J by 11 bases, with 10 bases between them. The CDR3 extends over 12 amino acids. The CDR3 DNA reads TGCGCCAGCAGTCAACTTCCTACAAAGCAGTTCTTC. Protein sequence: CASSQLPTKQFF.

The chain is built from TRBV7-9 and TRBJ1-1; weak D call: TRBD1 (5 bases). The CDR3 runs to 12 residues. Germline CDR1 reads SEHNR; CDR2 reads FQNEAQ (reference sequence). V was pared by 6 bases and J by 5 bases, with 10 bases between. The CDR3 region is CASRGELTEAFF. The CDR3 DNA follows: TGTGCCAGCAGAGGGGAATTGACTGAAGCTTTCTTT.

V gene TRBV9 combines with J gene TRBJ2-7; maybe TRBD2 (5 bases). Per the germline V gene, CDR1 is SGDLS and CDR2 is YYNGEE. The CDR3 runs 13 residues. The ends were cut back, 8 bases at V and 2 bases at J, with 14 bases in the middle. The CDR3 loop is CARERAGTYEQYF. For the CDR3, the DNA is TGTGCCAGGGAAAGGGCGGGCACCTACGAGCAGTACTTC.

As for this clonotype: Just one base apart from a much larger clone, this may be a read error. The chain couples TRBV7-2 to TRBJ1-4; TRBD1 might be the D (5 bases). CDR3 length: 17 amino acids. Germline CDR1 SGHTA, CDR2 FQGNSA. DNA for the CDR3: TGTGCCAGCAGCCCTCGCGGCTTGACAGCAACTACTGAAAAACTGTTTTTT. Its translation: CASSPRGLTATTEKLFF. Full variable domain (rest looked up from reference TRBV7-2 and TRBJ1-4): GAGVSQSPSNKVTEKGKDVELRCDPISGHTALYWYRQSLGQGLEFLIYFQGNSAPDKSGLPSDRFSAERTGGSVSTLTIQRTQQEDSAVYLCASSPRGLTATTEKLFFGSGTQLSVL.

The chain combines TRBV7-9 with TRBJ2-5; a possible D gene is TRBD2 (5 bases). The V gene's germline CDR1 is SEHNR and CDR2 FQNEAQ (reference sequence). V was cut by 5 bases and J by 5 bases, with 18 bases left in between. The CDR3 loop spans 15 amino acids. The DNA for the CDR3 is TGTGCCAGCAGCCCATCCAGGAGTGGGGAGGAGACCCAGTACTTC. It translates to CASSPSRSGEETQYF.

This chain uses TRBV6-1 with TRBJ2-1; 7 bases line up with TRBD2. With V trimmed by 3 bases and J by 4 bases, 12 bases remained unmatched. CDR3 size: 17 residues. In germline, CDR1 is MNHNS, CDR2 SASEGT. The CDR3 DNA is TGTGCCAGCAGTGACTTGTTTAGGACTAGAGTATACAATGAGCAGTTCTTC. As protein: CASSDLFRTRVYNEQFF.

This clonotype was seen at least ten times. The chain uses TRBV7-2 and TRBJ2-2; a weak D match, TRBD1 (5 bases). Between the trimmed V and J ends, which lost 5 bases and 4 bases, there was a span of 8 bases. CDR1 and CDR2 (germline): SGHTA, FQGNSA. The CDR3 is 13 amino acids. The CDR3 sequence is CASSRQPTGELFF. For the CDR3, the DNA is TGTGCCAGCAGCCGACAGCCCACCGGGGAGCTGTTTTTT. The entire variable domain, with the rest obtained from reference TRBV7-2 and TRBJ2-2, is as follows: GAGVSQSPSNKVTEKGKDVELRCDPISGHTALYWYRQSLGQGLEFLIYFQGNSAPDKSGLPSDRFSAERTGGSVSTLTIQRTQQEDSAVYLCASSRQPTGELFFGEGSRLTVL.

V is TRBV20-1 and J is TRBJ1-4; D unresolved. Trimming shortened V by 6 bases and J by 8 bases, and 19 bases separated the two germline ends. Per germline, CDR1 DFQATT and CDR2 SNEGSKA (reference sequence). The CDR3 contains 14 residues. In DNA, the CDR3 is TGCAGTGCCTGTGAGCGGCGGGGAAGGGAAAAACTGTTTTTT. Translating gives CSACERRGREKLFF.

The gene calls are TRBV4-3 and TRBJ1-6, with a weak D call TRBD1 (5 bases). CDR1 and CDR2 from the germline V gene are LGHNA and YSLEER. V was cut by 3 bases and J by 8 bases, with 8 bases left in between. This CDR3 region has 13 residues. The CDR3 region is CASSHLGDSPLHF. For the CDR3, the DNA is TGCGCCAGCAGCCACCTAGGGGATTCACCCCTCCACTTT.

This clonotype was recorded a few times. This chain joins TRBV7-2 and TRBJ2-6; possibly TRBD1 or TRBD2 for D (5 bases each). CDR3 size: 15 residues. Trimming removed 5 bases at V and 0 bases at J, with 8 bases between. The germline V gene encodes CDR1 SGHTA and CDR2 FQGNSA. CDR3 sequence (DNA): TGTGCCAGCAGCAGGGACCTCTCTGGGGCCAACGTCCTGACTTTC. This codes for CASSRDLSGANVLTF.

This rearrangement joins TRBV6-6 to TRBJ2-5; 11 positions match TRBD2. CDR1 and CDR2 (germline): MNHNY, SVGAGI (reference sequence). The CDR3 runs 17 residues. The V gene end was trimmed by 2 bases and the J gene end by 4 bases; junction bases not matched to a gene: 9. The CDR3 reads CASSYPTSGTGRETQYF. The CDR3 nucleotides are TGTGCCAGCAGTTACCCGACTAGCGGGACCGGGCGAGAGACCCAGTACTTC.

In nucleotides, the CDR3 is TGCGCCAGCAGCTGGTCGAGTGCTTCCTATGGCTACACCTTC. Translated, it gives CASSWSSASYGYTF. The genes are TRBV5-1 and TRBJ1-2; unclear D gene. V was pared by 3 bases and J by 4 bases, with 13 bases between. Germline CDR1 and CDR2: SGHRS and YFSETQ. The CDR3 covers 14 residues.

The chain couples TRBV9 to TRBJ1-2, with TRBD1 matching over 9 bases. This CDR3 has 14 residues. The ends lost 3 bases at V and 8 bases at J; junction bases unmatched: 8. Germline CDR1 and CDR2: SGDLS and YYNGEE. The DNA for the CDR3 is TGTGCCAGCAGCGCAGGGACAGGGATTGAGGGCTACACCTTC. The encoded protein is CASSAGTGIEGYTF.

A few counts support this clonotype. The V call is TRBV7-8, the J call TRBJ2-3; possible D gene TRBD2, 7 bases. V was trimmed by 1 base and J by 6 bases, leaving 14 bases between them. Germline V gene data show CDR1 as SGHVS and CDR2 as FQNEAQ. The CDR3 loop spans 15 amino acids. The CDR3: CASSLDGGLGDTQYF. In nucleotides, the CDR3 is TGTGCCAGCAGCTTAGACGGGGGGCTGGGGGATACGCAGTATTTT.

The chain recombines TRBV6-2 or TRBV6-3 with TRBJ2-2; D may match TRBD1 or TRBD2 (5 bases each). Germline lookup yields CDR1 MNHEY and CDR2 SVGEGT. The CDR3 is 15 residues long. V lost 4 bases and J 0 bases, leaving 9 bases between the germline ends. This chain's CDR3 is CASSSLGANTGELFF. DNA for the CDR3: TGTGCCAGCAGTTCACTAGGGGCGAACACCGGGGAGCTGTTTTTT.